This T cell receptor beta chain was found in a study of blood T cell repertoires in COVID-19. Background on the study: There were acute and convalescent COVID-19 samples, and they came from the United States, Italy and Spain. The analysed material was cDNA or gDNA that came from T cells, B-cell-depleted T cells, or PBMCs.

Only in-frame clones appear in the TCRdb table, and some are missing; sequencing was by immunoSEQ multiplex PCR. The table includes around 180,000 clones, about 85% detected once. While infection was still active, Seattle patients were enrolled and then followed longitudinally. Per the germline V gene, CDR1 is LNHDA and CDR2 is SQIVND (reference sequence). This CDR3 has 15 residues. V lost 2 bases, J lost 1 base, and 10 bases lay in between. The source is a person aged 70 to 85 with COVID-19, enrolled during active disease. The sequencing sample was made of peripheral blood. The chain couples TRBV19 to TRBJ2-3, with D hard to call. The CDR3 coding sequence is TGTGCCAGTAGTATAAACATCCTAGGCACAGATACGCAGTATTTT. Protein sequence: CASSINILGTDTQYF.